A selection of T cell receptor beta chains follows, all from one sample in a study of cytomegalovirus exposure and HLA in healthy donors. Generated by immunoSEQ multiplex PCR, the TCRdb table keeps only in-frame clones and is missing some. The profile shows over 110,000 clones, 86% of them singletons. Sequencing input: PBMCs. The receptors originated from a man aged 18-30 years in good health and CMV-seronegative. Both conserved end residues are part of each CDR3. A D gene is named only where the DNA matches it firmly. Clone size, where shown, is once, few, many, or a class for clones that have expanded.

J gene,clone size,V gene,D gene,CDR3 DNA,CDR3 protein
TRBJ1-1,.,TRBV7-9,TRBD1,TGTGCCAGCAGGAAACTCCCCGGGACAGGACATAACACTGAAGCTTTCTTT,CASRKLPGTGHNTEAFF
TRBJ2-5,.,TRBV6-4,.,TGTGCCAGCAGTCAGGGGCTTTGGGAGACCCAGTACTTC,CASSQGLWETQYF
TRBJ2-3,.,TRBV2,.,TGTGCCAGCAGGCCTACCCCGGGAGTCCCCACGCAGTATTTT,CASRPTPGVPTQYF
TRBJ1-2,.,TRBV6-1,.,TGTGCCAGCAGTGTGAACAGGGTGCTCCTATTC,CASSVNRVLLF
TRBJ1-2,.,TRBV7-9,.,TGTGCCAGCAGCTTAGTGGGACTCCCCTATGGCTACACCTTC,CASSLVGLPYGYTF
TRBJ2-2,.,TRBV11-2,.,TGTGCCAGCAGCTTAAGTCCAGGGCAAGGGGCCGGGGAGCTGTTTTTT,CASSLSPGQGAGELFF
TRBJ2-7,.,TRBV5-4,TRBD1,TGTGCCAGCAGTTCAAGGGACAGTACCTACGAGCAGTACTTC,CASSSRDSTYEQYF
TRBJ1-2,.,TRBV6-1,.,TGTGCCAGCAGTGAAAATTCCGGGGGGGCTAACTATGGCTACACCTTC,CASSENSGGANYGYTF
TRBJ1-1,.,TRBV9,.,TGTGCCAGCAGCCCCCAGGTGGGGAACACTGAAGCTTTCTTT,CASSPQVGNTEAFF
TRBJ1-2,once,TRBV7-9,.,TGTGCCAGCAGCTTATCGGCAGGGAAGGATGGCTACACCTTC,CASSLSAGKDGYTF
TRBJ2-1,.,TRBV25-1,TRBD2,TGTGCCAGCAGTGATACGGGAGGCTCCTACAATGAGCAGTTCTTC,CASSDTGGSYNEQFF
TRBJ2-5,.,TRBV11-3,.,TGTGCCAGCAGCTCCCACGGAGGGGGGGGAGTCGGGACCCAGTACTTC,CASSSHGGGGVGTQYF
TRBJ2-7,.,TRBV7-9,.,TGTGCCAGCTCCGGAGGGGGGGCGGGCTACGAGCAGTACTTC,CASSGGGAGYEQYF
TRBJ2-7,.,TRBV7-8,TRBD1,TGTGCCAGCAGCTCTAGGGACAGGCCACCATACGAGCAGTACTTC,CASSSRDRPPYEQYF
TRBJ1-4,.,TRBV28,TRBD1,TGTGCCAGCAGGAGGGACAGGGGCAATGAAAAACTGTTTTTT,CASRRDRGNEKLFF
TRBJ2-2,.,TRBV5-1,TRBD1,TGCGCCAGCAGCGCGGGACAGGGGGCCGCCGGGGAGCTGTTTTTT,CASSAGQGAAGELFF
TRBJ1-5,.,TRBV2,.,TGTGCCAGCAGCCCCCTTGTTGCAGGGTATCAGCCCCAGCATTTT,CASSPLVAGYQPQHF
TRBJ1-2,.,TRBV7-2,TRBD1,TGTGCCAGCAGCTTATCTACCGGGACAGGGATCTATGGCTACACCTTC,CASSLSTGTGIYGYTF
TRBJ2-1,.,TRBV5-1,TRBD2,TGCGCCAGCAGCCTCCTCGGCGGGGGGGCCTACAATGAGCAGTTCTTC,CASSLLGGGAYNEQFF
TRBJ1-1,.,TRBV6-5,.,TGTGCCAGTCGGGGGGCTGAAGCTTTCTTT,CASRGAEAFF
TRBJ1-2,.,TRBV20-1,.,TGCAGTGCTACCGAGGCCTATGGCTACACCTTC,CSATEAYGYTF
TRBJ1-2,.,TRBV19,.,TGTGCCAGTCGGGGGGACACCTTAAACTATGGCTACACCTTC,CASRGDTLNYGYTF
TRBJ2-7,.,TRBV4-2,.,TGTGCCAGCAGCCAGGCCAGGTACTACGAGCAGTACTTC,CASSQARYYEQYF
TRBJ2-7,.,TRBV7-6,TRBD1,TGTGCCAGCAGCACCCAGACAGGGAGCGACGAGCAGTACTTC,CASSTQTGSDEQYF
TRBJ1-1,.,TRBV18,TRBD1,TGTGCCAGCTCACCTCGGACAGGGGGAGACACTGAAGCTTTCTTT,CASSPRTGGDTEAFF
TRBJ1-5,.,TRBV6-5,TRBD1,TGTGCCAGCAGAGCCTCAGGGGGCGCGACGTCTCCCCAGCATTTT,CASRASGGATSPQHF
TRBJ2-2,.,TRBV4-1,.,TGCGCCAGCAGCTCCCGACAGGACCCCACCGGGGAGCTGTTTTTT,CASSSRQDPTGELFF
TRBJ2-7,.,TRBV13,.,TGTGCCAGCAGCGATAGGACAGAGAGCTACGAGCAGTACTTC,CASSDRTESYEQYF
TRBJ2-1,.,TRBV5-1,TRBD2,TGCGCCAGCAGTCCCTACGGCGGGGGTTACAATGAGCAGTTCTTC,CASSPYGGGYNEQFF
TRBJ1-2,.,TRBV27,.,TGTGCCAGCAGAAGAACAGTCAACTATGGCTACACCTTC,CASRRTVNYGYTF
TRBJ1-2,.,TRBV7-8,TRBD1,TGTGCCAGCAGCTACTACAGGGGGATTCAAGCTAACTATGGCTACACCTTC,CASSYYRGIQANYGYTF
TRBJ2-3,.,TRBV21-1,.,TGTGCCAGCAGCAGAGATTATGGAGGGTCAGATACGCAGTATTTT,CASSRDYGGSDTQYF
TRBJ1-2,once,TRBV28,TRBD1,TGTGCCAGCAGTTTATTTGAGGGACAGGGGACTGGCTACACCTTC,CASSLFEGQGTGYTF
TRBJ2-2,.,TRBV27,.,TGTGCCAGCAGTTTTACTCAAACCACCGGGGAGCTGTTTTTT,CASSFTQTTGELFF
TRBJ2-3,.,TRBV9,TRBD2,TGTGCCAGCAGCGAGGGACTAGCAGCAGATACGCAGTATTTT,CASSEGLAADTQYF
TRBJ1-6,.,TRBV5-5,.,TGTGCCAGCAGCCGCGGGTCGGGAAGCTCCTATAATTCACCCCTCCACTTT,CASSRGSGSSYNSPLHF
TRBJ2-6,.,TRBV5-1,.,TGCGCCAGCAGCTTGGGAGGCTCTGGGGCCAACGTCCTGACTTTC,CASSLGGSGANVLTF